The 17 T cell receptor beta chains given below trace back to one sample, sequenced in a study of T cells expressing NK-cell markers. TCRdb re-called the 5' RACE reads; one entry per CDR3 protein, DNA not given. Here the sample table reports 300,000 to 450,000 distinct CDR3 sequences. Sample: blood T cells: a sorted CD56 or NKG2C T cell subset, CD4+ or CD8+ T cells, or bulk PBMC T cells (not recorded which). All receptors come from a man aged 18 to 69 in good health.

The V and J genes are TRBV11-2 and TRBJ2-3; TCRdb's D gene call, TRBD1, goes unchecked for lack of DNA. Per germline, CDR1 SGHAT and CDR2 FQNNGV. This CDR3 contains 15 residues. The CDR3 reads CASSPQGGSTDTQYF.

This sequence joins TRBV28 and TRBJ2-6; checking the TCRdb D call of TRBD2 is not possible without DNA. Germline CDR1 is MDHEN and CDR2 is SYDVKM. This CDR3 is built from 17 residues. The CDR3 loop reads CASREGRGISGANVLTF. Variable domain in full (rest from reference TRBV28 and TRBJ2-6): DVKVTQSSRYLVKRTGEKVFLECVQDMDHENMFWYRQDPGLGLRLIYFSYDVKMKEKGDIPEGYSVSREKKERFSLILESASTNQTSMYLCASREGRGISGANVLTFGAGSRLTVL.

J is TRBJ2-7 and V is TRBV20-1; the D call of TRBD2 rests on TCRdb alone, since no DNA is present to check it. Germline V gene lookup returns CDR1 DFQATT and CDR2 SNEGSKA (reference sequence). CDR3 length: 15 residues. CDR3 loop: CSARVGGGAYYEQYF.

The rearrangement links TRBV20-1 to TRBJ2-4; the TRBD2 assignment by TCRdb is unverifiable without DNA. Looked up from germline, CDR1 is DFQATT and CDR2 is SNEGSKA (reference sequence). The CDR3 is made up of 15 amino acids. CDR3 loop: CSAARLAGGKNIQYF.

The V gene is TRBV30, the J gene TRBJ2-5; checking the TCRdb D call of TRBD1 is not possible without DNA. Germline loops: CDR1 GTSNPN, CDR2 SVGIG (reference sequence). CDR3 size: 14 residues. The CDR3 loop reads CAWTGIGVWETQYF.

The V call is TRBV7-2, the J call TRBJ1-1. CDR1 is SGHTA, CDR2 FQGNSA, per germline. This CDR3 has 12 residues. CDR3 protein: CASSPPIFEAFF.

The chain employs TRBV25-1 and TRBJ2-3; TCRdb gives TRBD1 as the D gene, but with no DNA this cannot be confirmed. The germline gives CDR1 MGHDK, CDR2 SYGVNS. The CDR3 is 15 residues long. CDR3 protein: CASSGPDSRTDTQYF.

The chain couples TRBV19 to TRBJ1-2. The length of the CDR3 is 13 residues. From germline, CDR1 is LNHDA and CDR2 SQIVND (reference sequence). The CDR3 region is CASSSYSAGLYTF.

The chain links TRBV12-3 or TRBV12-4 to TRBJ1-2; absent DNA, TCRdb's TRBD1 call cannot be checked. This CDR3 spans 15 amino acids. The CDR3: CASTPSHRMDYGYTF.

The V gene is TRBV12-3 or TRBV12-4, the J gene TRBJ2-2; absent DNA, TCRdb's TRBD2 call cannot be checked. The CDR3 covers 15 residues. CDR3 in amino acids: CASSLSSVRPGELFF.

The rearrangement uses TRBV29-1 and TRBJ2-7. Germline loops: CDR1 SQVTM, CDR2 ANQGSEA. The CDR3 consists of 12 residues. The CDR3: CSVVATSYEQYF.

The rearrangement joins TRBV6-6 to TRBJ1-3. CDR3 length: 13 residues. CDR1 and CDR2 from the germline V gene are MNHNY and SVGAGI (reference sequence). The CDR3 reads CASWGSAGGQKYF.

This sequence joins TRBV12-3 or TRBV12-4 and TRBJ1-1. The CDR3 consists of 12 residues. CDR3 region: CASGGARPEAFF.

Here the CDR3 reads CASSVGTAGANVLTF. The chain couples TRBV2 to TRBJ2-6; TCRdb's D gene call, TRBD1, goes unchecked for lack of DNA. In germline, CDR1 is SNHLY, CDR2 FYNNEI. The CDR3 has 15 residues.

This chain uses TRBV4-2 with TRBJ1-3; TCRdb gives TRBD1 as the D gene, but with no DNA this cannot be confirmed. This CDR3 is built from 17 residues. Germline V gene sequence: CDR1 LGHNA, CDR2 YNFKEQ. The CDR3 is CASSSGFALSSGNTIYF.

The CDR3 protein is CASRAAGANVLTF. The chain has TRBV2 and TRBJ2-6. CDR3 size: 13 residues. Germline V gives CDR1 SNHLY, CDR2 FYNNEI.

This chain uses TRBV6-5 with TRBJ2-7; TCRdb selects TRBD1, and the lack of DNA leaves this call unchecked. There are 16 residues in the CDR3. CDR1 MNHEY and CDR2 SVGAGI come from the germline V gene. The CDR3 protein is CASSSPFRGGSYEQYF.